The present entry profiles one TCR beta chain with its context. Both 60 Vbeta primers and 13 Jbeta primers went into the PCR. Here immunoSEQ multiplex PCR was the method, and the copy in TCRdb shows in-frame clones only, minus some. The sample includes about 130,000 clones, 50% to 75% of them seen just once. This specimen comes from a study of cytomegalovirus exposure and HLA in healthy donors. V gave up 1 base and J gave up 0 bases; unmatched junction bases: 9. This CDR3 has 20 residues. The germline V gene has CDR1 MNHEY and CDR2 SMNVEV (reference sequence). The clonotype comes from a woman in her thirties or forties in good health and CMV-seronegative. The sequenced sample was PBMCs. The rearrangement joins TRBV27 to TRBJ2-2; 12 bases are a match to TRBD2. The CDR3 DNA reads as TGTGCCAGCAGTTTATTCGAACTAGCGGGGGGTCTCGCGAACACCGGGGAGCTGTTTTTT. Encoded protein: CASSLFELAGGLANTGELFF.